This T cell receptor (beta chain) comes out of a study of OX40 agonist ivuxolimab in advanced cancers. Turning to the study itself: Partial responses were observed in three patients, of whom one had hepatocellular carcinoma and two had cutaneous melanoma.

The V gene end was trimmed by 2 bases and the J gene end by 2 bases; junction bases not matched to a gene: 9. There are 16 residues in the CDR3. The germline V gene has CDR1 ENHRY and CDR2 SYGVKD. The table came from immunoSEQ multiplex PCR; TCRdb's copy has only in-frame clones and leaves some out. The sample records about 96,000 clones, roughly four fifths being singletons. This clone was recorded once. No antigen is known for it. The study's findings and limits: Compared with CD4+, CD8+ T cells on average had more expanded clones.

This chain connects TRBV10-3 to TRBJ2-7; 7 bases line up with TRBD2. The origin of this receptor is an adult with an advanced solid tumor such as melanoma, head and neck, liver or kidney cancer. The sequences come from CD4+ or CD8+ T cells sorted from blood, collected in a trial of the OX40 agonist ivuxolimab. CDR3 coding DNA: TGTGCCATCAGTGAGGCGACCGTCGGGGGGACCTACGAGCAGTACTTC. This encodes CAISEATVGGTYEQYF.